This T cell receptor beta chain emerged from a study of response to subunit inactivated influenza vaccine. Turning to this clonotype: Its specificity is not known.

CDR1 and CDR2 (germline): DFQATT, SNEGSKA (reference sequence). V was clipped by 6 bases and J by 6 bases; unmatched bases: 5. The CDR3 consists of 14 residues. From the RT-PCR reads, TCRdb called clonotypes with MiXCR, one entry per CDR3 protein. The sample yields about 610,000 distinct CDR3 sequences, 12% to 15% seen once. Study results and limitations: New T cells are recruited in small numbers by each seasonal influenza vaccination, according to the authors' suggestion.

The receptor was derived from a man aged 45-65 years who received an inactivated influenza vaccine. This chain joins TRBV20-1 and TRBJ2-3, with TRBD2 matching 14 bases. Sample: PBMCs from blood, taken approximately 12 days after vaccination. CDR3 in DNA: TGCAGTGCATCCAGACTAGCGGGGGGGGATACGCAGTATTTT. Residues: CSASRLAGGDTQYF.